These 3 T cell receptor beta chains originate from one sample sequenced in a study of circulating and synovial CD4+ cells in juvenile arthritis (dated by TCRdb to the mid-2010s). Libraries were constructed by the immunoSEQ multiplex PCR assay. Not all clones reach the TCRdb copy of this immuneACCESS table, which keeps in-frame sequences only. Checked studies attribute under half of the gap to unresolved V genes and leave the rest unexplained. Recorded for this sample are 11,000 to 15,000 clones; roughly 83% of them occurred a single time. Clones ranked in the top ten supply 3.5% to 4.5% of the sample. The sequenced sample was CD4+ T cells from synovial fluid. Receptors were obtained from a human patient with juvenile idiopathic arthritis. Some clones in this sample may be carry-over from other donors' samples.

A remark on this clone: The same CDR3 arises from other DNA sequences in this sample as well. This chain connects TRBV2 to TRBJ1-5, with 8 positions matching TRBD1. V was pared by 6 bases and J by 8 bases, with 9 bases of the junction left unmatched. Germline V gene data show CDR1 as SNHLY and CDR2 as FYNNEI. The CDR3 loop spans 14 amino acids. The DNA for the CDR3 is TGTGCCAGCAGGGGTAGGACAGGGCGGGAGCCCCAGCATTTT. It is translated as CASRGRTGREPQHF.

The rearrangement uses TRBV2 and TRBJ2-1; 14 bases line up with TRBD2. The CDR3 consists of 13 residues. Trimming took 7 bases from V and 15 from J; bases not matched to a gene: 8. Germline-derived CDR1 and CDR2 are SNHLY and FYNNEI. The CDR3 nucleotides are TGTGCCAGCAAGACTAGCGGGAGGGCGGGTGCGTTCTTC. As protein: CASKTSGRAGAFF.

In this sample, this clone turned up a few times. The chain couples TRBV7-9 to TRBJ1-4; 7 bases line up with TRBD1. The germline gives CDR1 SEHNR, CDR2 FQNEAQ (reference sequence). V trimming: 6 bases; J trimming: 5 bases; junction bases outside the gene matches: 6. The CDR3 has 14 residues. In DNA, the CDR3 is TGTGCCAGCAGTGTAGGGACAGAGAATGAAAAACTGTTTTTT. This translates into CASSVGTENEKLFF.